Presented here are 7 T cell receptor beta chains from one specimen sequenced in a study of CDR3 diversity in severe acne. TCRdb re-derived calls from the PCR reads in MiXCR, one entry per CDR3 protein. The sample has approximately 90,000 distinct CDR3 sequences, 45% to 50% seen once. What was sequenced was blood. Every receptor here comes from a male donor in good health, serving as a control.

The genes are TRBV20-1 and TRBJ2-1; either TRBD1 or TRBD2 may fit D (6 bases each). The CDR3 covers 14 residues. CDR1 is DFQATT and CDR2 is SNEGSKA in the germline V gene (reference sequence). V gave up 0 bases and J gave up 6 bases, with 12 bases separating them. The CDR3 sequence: CSARDPGGGNEQFF. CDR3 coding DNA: TGCAGTGCTAGAGATCCAGGAGGGGGCAATGAGCAGTTCTTC.

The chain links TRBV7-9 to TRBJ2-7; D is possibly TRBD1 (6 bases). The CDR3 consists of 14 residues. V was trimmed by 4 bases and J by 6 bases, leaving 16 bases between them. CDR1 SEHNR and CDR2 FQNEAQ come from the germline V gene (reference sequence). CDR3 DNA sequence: TGTGCCAGCAGCTCGGGACAATCCGATTGCGAGCAGTACTTC. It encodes CASSSGQSDCEQYF.

In DNA form, the CDR3 reads TGTGCCACCAGCAGAGATGGTCCTACCTCCGCGACGCAGTATTTT. The encoded protein is CATSRDGPTSATQYF. V and J are TRBV15 and TRBJ2-3; D is undetermined. Germline V gene data show CDR1 as LNHNV and CDR2 as YYDKDF (reference sequence). The CDR3 contains 15 residues. The V gene lost 0 bases and the J gene lost 9 bases, with 16 bases spanning the gap.

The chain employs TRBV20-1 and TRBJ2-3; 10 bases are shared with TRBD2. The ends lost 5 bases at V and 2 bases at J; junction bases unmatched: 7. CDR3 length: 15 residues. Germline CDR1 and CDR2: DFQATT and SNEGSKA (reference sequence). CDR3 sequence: CSALRLAGPTDTQYF. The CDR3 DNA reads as TGCAGTGCTCTAAGACTAGCGGGTCCCACAGATACGCAGTATTTT.

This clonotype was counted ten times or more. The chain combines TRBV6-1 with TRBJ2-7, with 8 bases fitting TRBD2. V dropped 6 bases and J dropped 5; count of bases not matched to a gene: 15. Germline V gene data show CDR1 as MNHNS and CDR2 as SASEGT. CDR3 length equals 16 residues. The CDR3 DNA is TGTGCCAGCAGGCGGGGCGGGGAAGCGGGAGTGAACGAGCAGTACTTC. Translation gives CASRRGGEAGVNEQYF.

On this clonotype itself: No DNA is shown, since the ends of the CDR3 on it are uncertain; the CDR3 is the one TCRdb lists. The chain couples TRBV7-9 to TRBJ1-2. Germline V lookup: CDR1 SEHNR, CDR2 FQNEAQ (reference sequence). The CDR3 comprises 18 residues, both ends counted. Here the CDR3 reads CASSFYICSARAGYGYTF.

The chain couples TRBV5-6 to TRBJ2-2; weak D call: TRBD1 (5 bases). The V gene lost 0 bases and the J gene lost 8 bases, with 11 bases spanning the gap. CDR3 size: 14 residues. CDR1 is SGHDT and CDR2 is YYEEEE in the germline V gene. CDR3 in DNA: TGTGCCAGCAGCTTGGGACGGGCAGGGGGGGAGCTGTTTTTT. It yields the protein CASSLGRAGGELFF.